Listed here is a single T cell receptor (beta chain). Its antigen is unknown. The data are from a study of CD8+ T cells in alopecia areata. It was cDNA, reverse transcribed from extracted RNA, that served as the sequencing template. Clones were read by immunoSEQ multiplex PCR, and TCRdb kept only the in-frame ones, dropping some. The data show about 210,000 clones, more than 45% seen once. The treatment denotes: oral pan-JAK inhibitor, 5-10 mg twice daily. Study findings and constraints: Clonality in lesional scalp, especially alopecia totalis/universalis, exceeded that of normal scalp. Mice gave a clearer picture of TCR sharing than patients did, possibly for HLA-related reasons. The study also sequences resident alphabeta T cells of normal skin in scalp samples.

This clonotype originated in a human donor with alopecia areata. Sequencing used CD4+ T cells sorted from blood, obtained at week 4, from a patient treated with tofacitinib.

In DNA form, the CDR3 reads TGTGCCAGCAGCCAAGGGGCAGGGGGCTTGGTACGGCATGGCTACACCTTC. It translates to CASSQGAGGLVRHGYTF. The chain is built from TRBV14 and TRBJ1-2; TRBD1 matches at 8 bases. After removal of 1 base from V and 6 bases from J, the junction contained 13 bases not matched to a gene. The CDR3 spans 17 residues. Germline assignment: CDR1 SGHDN and CDR2 FVKESK.